This T cell receptor beta chain was recovered during a study of CD8+ T cells in alopecia areata. As for the study in general: For 6 to 18 months, tofacitinib was taken, and 6 months off drug followed. Patients given treatment had severity scored by the percentage of scalp area affected. Study findings and constraints: With tofacitinib ongoing, many expanded lesional clones persisted in both scalp and blood. Scalp clonality dropped significantly under tofacitinib, as did expanded CD8+ top-100 clones.

After isolation, RNA underwent reverse transcription to generate cDNA as the sequencing template. The assay was immunoSEQ multiplex PCR, and TCRdb's table has in-frame clones only and misses some. The sample has more than 90,000 clones, under 60% seen once. As for treatment: oral pan-JAK inhibitor, 5-10 mg twice daily. Judged by abundance, this clone is large (0.1 to 1%). Antigen: not known. The specimen comprised CD8+ T cells sorted from blood, sampled at week 24, from a patient treated with tofacitinib. This receptor was taken from a human donor with alopecia areata.

The CDR3 loop reads CASSQDRASGYGYTF. The CDR3 DNA sequence: TGCGCCAGCAGCCAAGATAGGGCCAGCGGCTATGGCTACACCTTC. This chain uses TRBV4-1 with TRBJ1-2; D gene unclear. The V and J ends lost 0 bases and 4 bases respectively, with 12 bases between them. From germline, CDR1 is MGHRA and CDR2 YSYEKL. This CDR3 is built from 15 residues.